The present T cell receptor (beta chain) was sequenced within a study of blood T cell repertoires in COVID-19. The overall study: COVID-19 samples from acute and convalescent phases originated in the United States, Italy and Spain. T cells, B-cell-depleted T cells, or PBMCs supplied cDNA or gDNA.

Authors' methods: Counts of nucleated cells, estimated from reference gene primer amplification, were obtained. TCRdb keeps only in-frame clones here, not all; method: immunoSEQ multiplex PCR. The V and J calls and clone size are taken from that table; D and trimming were inferred from the DNA. The sample holds tens of thousands of clones; roughly nine tenths are singletons and the top ten take roughly 8.3%. The CDR3 spans 13 residues. With 6 bases clipped from V and 2 bases from J, the junction kept 3 bases outside the gene matches. This TCR came from a human donor with active COVID-19. The donor label of this sample is uncertain. V usage is TRBV12-3 or TRBV12-4 and J usage is TRBJ1-1; 7 bases are a match to TRBD1. The sequenced material came from peripheral blood. The CDR3 DNA reads as TGTGCCAGCAGCAGACAGGGTAACACTGAAGCTTTCTTT. It specifies CASSRQGNTEAFF.